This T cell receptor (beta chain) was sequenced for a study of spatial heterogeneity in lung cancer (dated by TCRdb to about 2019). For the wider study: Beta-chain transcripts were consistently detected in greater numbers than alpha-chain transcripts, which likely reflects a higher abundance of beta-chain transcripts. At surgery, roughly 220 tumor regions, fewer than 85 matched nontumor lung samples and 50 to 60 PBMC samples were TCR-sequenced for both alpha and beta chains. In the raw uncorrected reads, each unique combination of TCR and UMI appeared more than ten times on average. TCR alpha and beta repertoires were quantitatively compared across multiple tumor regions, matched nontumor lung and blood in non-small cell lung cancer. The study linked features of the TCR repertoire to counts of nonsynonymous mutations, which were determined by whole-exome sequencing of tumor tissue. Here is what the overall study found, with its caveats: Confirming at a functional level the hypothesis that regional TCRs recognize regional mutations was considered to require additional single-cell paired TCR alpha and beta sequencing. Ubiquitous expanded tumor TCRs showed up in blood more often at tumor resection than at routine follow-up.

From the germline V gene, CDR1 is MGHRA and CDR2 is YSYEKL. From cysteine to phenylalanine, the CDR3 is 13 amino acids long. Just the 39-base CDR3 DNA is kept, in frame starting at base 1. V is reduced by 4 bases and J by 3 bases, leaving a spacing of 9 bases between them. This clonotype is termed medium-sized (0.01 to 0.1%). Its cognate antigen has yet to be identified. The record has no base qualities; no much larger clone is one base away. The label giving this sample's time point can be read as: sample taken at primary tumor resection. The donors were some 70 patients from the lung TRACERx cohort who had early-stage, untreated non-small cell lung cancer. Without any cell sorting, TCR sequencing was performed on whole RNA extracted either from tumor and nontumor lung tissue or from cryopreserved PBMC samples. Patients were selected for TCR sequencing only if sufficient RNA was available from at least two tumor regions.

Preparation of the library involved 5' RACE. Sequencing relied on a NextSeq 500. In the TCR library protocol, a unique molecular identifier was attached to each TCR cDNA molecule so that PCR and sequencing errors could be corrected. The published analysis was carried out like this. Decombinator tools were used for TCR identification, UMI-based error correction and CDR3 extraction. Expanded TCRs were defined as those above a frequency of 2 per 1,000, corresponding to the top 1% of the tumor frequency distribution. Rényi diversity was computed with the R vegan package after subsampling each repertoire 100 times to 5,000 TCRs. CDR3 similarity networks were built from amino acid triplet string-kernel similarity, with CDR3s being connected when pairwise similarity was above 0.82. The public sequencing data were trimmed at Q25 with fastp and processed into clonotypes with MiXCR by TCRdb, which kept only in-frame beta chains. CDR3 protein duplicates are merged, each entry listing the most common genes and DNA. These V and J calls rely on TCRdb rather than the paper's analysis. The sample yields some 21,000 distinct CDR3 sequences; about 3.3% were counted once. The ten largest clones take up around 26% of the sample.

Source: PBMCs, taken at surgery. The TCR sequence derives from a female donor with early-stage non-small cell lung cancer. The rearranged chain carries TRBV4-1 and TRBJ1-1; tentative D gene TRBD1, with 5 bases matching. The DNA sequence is TGCGCCAGCAGCCGAGGACAACACACTGAAGCTTTCTTT. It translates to CASSRGQHTEAFF.